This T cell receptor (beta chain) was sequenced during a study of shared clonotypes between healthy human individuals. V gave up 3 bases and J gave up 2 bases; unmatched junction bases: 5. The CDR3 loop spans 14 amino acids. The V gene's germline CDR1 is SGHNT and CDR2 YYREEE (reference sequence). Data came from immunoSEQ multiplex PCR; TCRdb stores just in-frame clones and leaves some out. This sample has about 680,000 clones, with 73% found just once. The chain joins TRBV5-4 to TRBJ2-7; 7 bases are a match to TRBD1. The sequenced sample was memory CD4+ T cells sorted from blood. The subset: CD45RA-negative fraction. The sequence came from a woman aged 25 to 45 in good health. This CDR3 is CASSSSGQAYEQYF. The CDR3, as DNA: TGTGCCAGCAGCTCTTCCGGACAGGCCTACGAGCAGTACTTC.